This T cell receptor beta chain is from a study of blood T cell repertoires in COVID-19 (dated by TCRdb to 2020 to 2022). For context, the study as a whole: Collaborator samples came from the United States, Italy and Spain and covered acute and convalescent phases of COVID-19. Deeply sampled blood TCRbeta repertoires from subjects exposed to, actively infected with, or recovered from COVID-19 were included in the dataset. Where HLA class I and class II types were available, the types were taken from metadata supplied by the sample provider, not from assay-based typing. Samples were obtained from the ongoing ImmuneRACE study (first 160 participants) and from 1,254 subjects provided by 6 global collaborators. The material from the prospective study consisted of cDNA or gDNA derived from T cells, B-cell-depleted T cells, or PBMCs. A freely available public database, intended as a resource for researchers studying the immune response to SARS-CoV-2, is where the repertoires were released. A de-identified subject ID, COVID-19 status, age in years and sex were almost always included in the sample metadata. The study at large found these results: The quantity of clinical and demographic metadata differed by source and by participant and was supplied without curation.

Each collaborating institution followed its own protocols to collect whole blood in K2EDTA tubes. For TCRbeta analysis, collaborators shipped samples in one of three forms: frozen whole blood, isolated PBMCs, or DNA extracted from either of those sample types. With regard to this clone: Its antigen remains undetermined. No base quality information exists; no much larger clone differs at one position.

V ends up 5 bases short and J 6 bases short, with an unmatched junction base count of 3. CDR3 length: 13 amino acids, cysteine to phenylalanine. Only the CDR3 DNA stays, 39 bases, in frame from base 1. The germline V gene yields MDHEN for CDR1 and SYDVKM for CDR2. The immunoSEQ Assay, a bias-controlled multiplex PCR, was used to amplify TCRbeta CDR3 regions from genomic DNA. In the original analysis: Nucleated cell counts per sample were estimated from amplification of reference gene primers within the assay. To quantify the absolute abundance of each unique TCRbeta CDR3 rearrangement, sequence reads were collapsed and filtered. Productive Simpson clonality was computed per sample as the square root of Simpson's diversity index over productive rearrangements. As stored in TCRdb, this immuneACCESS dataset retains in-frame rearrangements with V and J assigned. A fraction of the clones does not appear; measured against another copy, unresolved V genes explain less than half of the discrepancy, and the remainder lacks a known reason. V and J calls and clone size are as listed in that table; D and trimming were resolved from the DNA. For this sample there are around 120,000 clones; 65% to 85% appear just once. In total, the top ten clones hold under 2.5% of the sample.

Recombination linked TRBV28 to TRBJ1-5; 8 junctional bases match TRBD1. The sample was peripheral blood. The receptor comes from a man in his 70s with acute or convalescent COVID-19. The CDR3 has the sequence CASSDRGSQPQHF. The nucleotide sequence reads TGTGCCAGCAGTGACAGGGGCAGTCAGCCCCAGCATTTT. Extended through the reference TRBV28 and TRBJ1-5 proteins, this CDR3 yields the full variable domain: DVKVTQSSRYLVKRTGEKVFLECVQDMDHENMFWYRQDPGLGLRLIYFSYDVKMKEKGDIPEGYSVSREKKERFSLILESASTNQTSMYLCASSDRGSQPQHFGDGTRLSIL.